This TCR beta chain was profiled in a study of blood T cells in healthy people across ages. The study, taken as a whole, reports: The authors considered diversity estimates from one million T cells to be underestimates.

The germline V and J ends were trimmed by 3 bases and 4 bases, with 10 bases remaining between them. This CDR3 is 14 amino acids long. Notes on this clonotype: Its target is unknown.

A second about 6 to 12 cycle PCR used barcoded and J-beta primers. Each CDR3 protein is one row after TCRdb ran MiXCR on the 5' RACE reads. The sample has more than 550,000 distinct CDR3 sequences; 20% to 25% are singletons. The sample comprised blood. This receptor was taken from a man aged 70 or older in good health. The chain has TRBV12-3 or TRBV12-4 and TRBJ1-3, with D perhaps TRBD1 (5 bases). CDR3 protein: CASSFGGVGNTIYF. The CDR3 DNA follows: TGTGCCAGCAGTTTTGGAGGGGTGGGAAACACCATATATTTT.